Detailed here is one T cell receptor (beta chain). Its antigen specificity is not known. No per-base quality is available; no much larger clone lies one base away. These data originate in a study of glioma-infiltrating T cells after dendritic cell vaccination (TCRdb year 2016). About the investigation overall: A cohort of roughly 15 glioblastoma patients from Phase I and II dendritic cell vaccination trials was included, of whom 9 were newly diagnosed and 6 had recurrent disease. In glioblastoma patients vaccinated with dendritic cells, deep sequencing of TCR beta CDR3 regions served to measure tumor-infiltrating lymphocyte content and to compare repertoires between tumor and blood. Three intradermal dendritic cell vaccine injections were administered to patients at biweekly intervals in the arm below the axilla. Between the early 2000s and the early 2010s, the patients were given dendritic cell vaccination pulsed with autologous tumor lysate. TCR sequencing metrics, including TIL content and tumor-blood repertoire overlap, were correlated with survival after dendritic cell vaccination. The vaccine was prepared from monocyte-derived dendritic cells that were cultured for 6 to 7 days with IL-4 and GM-CSF and then pulsed overnight with autologous tumor lysate.

This specimen's time point label, interpreted: after dendritic cell vaccination, including at tumor progression/relapse. Patients were selected on the basis of adequate residual fresh-frozen tumor tissue and more than two years of available survival data. Molecular status otherwise varied across the glioblastoma patients, but none of them carried an isocitrate dehydrogenase mutation. PBMC were collected before vaccination, two weeks after the third vaccination, and at tumor progression if progression occurred. The Qiagen DNeasy Blood extraction Kit was used to extract genomic DNA. What the authors observed across the whole study: After dendritic cell vaccination, a higher estimated pretreatment TIL content predicted longer time to progression and overall survival. TCR clonality showed no direct relationship with survival, which suggests that a diverse polyclonal response may be important. The cohort was small and heterogeneous, and full blood and tumor sets were available for few patients, with initial-recurrent tumor pairs available for even fewer patients. The response model built on TCR overlap across three groups was characterized as speculative, with prospective validation still needed.

TCRB CDR3 regions were amplified from about 2 ug genomic DNA, or all available DNA if less, using the immunoSEQ assay. For multiplex PCR, 60 forward primers for TCR V beta segments and 13 reverse primers for J beta segments were used. To estimate reads per starting template, synthetic control templates were spiked into each sample at limiting dilution. Sequencing produced 87 bp reads on the Illumina HiSeq System. Processing in the source paper ran as follows. PCR and sequencing errors were removed by a nearest neighbor algorithm that merged closely related sequences. TCR overlap was measured as the percentage of unique tumor TCR beta sequences also present in the same patient's peripheral blood. The table comes from immuneACCESS by way of TCRdb, which keeps in-frame sequences with V and J called. Part of the clones is missing from these tables; in studies checked, under half for an unresolved V gene and the rest for unknown reasons. Clone size and V and J calls were adopted from that table, with D and trimming inferred from the DNA. The sample table contains tens of thousands of clones; only one count was recorded for roughly 84% of them. 2% to 2.5% of the sample lies in the top ten.

The sequence derives from a human donor with glioblastoma. Sequences were derived from blood, sampled after dendritic cell vaccination.

The encoded CDR3 is CASSFWPAIISNQPQHF. The nucleotide sequence is given as TGCGCCAGCAGCTTCTGGCCAGCGATTATTAGCAATCAGCCCCAGCATTTT. Recombination connected TRBV5-1 to TRBJ1-5; a confident D gene designation cannot be given. The CDR3 contains 17 residues, cysteine and phenylalanine counted. Only the CDR3 DNA is retained, 51 bases long and in frame from the first base. V is reduced by 2 bases and J by 0 bases, leaving a spacing of 15 bases between them. The germline V gene encodes CDR1 SGHRS and CDR2 YFSETQ.